The rows below give T cell receptor beta chains drawn from one sample of a study of OX40 agonist ivuxolimab in advanced cancers. The method was immunoSEQ multiplex PCR; TCRdb's version includes in-frame clones alone and lacks a portion of them. The sample has 6,000 or so clones, roughly four fifths seen once. Sequencing used CD4+ or CD8+ T cells sorted from blood, obtained in a trial of the OX40 agonist ivuxolimab. These receptors were taken from an adult with an advanced solid tumor such as melanoma, head and neck, liver or kidney cancer. The CDR3 runs from the conserved cysteine through the conserved F or W. D genes are given only for firm matches. A row's size may be missing; if present it is once, few, many or a size class.

D gene	clone size	V gene	J gene	CDR3 protein	CDR3 DNA
TRBD2	-	TRBV9	TRBJ2-2	CASSVVSAGDTGELFF	TGTGCCAGCAGCGTAGTGTCAGCGGGGGACACCGGGGAGCTGTTTTTT
-	-	TRBV9	TRBJ2-6	CASSTPSRQASSGANVLTF	TGTGCCAGCAGCACCCCCTCCCGGCAGGCCTCCTCTGGGGCCAACGTCCTGACTTTC
TRBD1	-	TRBV15	TRBJ1-5	CATSIDRANQPQHF	TGTGCCACCAGCATCGACAGGGCGAATCAGCCCCAGCATTTT
-	-	TRBV6-5	TRBJ1-5	CASSYGFTNQPQHF	TGTGCCAGCAGTTATGGGTTCACAAATCAGCCCCAGCATTTT
TRBD1	-	TRBV19	TRBJ2-7	CASKRQGAYEQYF	TGTGCCAGTAAGCGACAGGGGGCCTACGAGCAGTACTTC
-	-	TRBV11-2	TRBJ1-1	CASSLDMNTEAFF	TGTGCCAGCAGCTTAGATATGAACACTGAAGCTTTCTTT
-	few	TRBV9	TRBJ2-2	CASSVAGELFF	TGTGCCAGCAGCGTAGCTGGGGAGCTGTTTTTT
-	-	TRBV9	TRBJ1-1	CASTAGGEMNTEAFF	TGTGCCAGCACCGCGGGGGGGGAAATGAACACTGAAGCTTTCTTT
-	-	TRBV7-3	TRBJ2-3	CASSPGGRGTDTQYF	TGTGCCAGCAGCCCTGGGGGCAGGGGAACAGATACGCAGTATTTT
-	-	TRBV11-2	TRBJ2-7	CASSLGFYEQYF	TGTGCCAGCAGCTTAGGTTTTTACGAGCAGTACTTC
TRBD2	-	TRBV5-6	TRBJ2-1	CASSSGLAGATTYNEQFF	TGTGCCAGCAGCTCTGGACTAGCGGGGGCCACCACCTACAATGAGCAGTTCTTC
TRBD1	few	TRBV4-3	TRBJ1-1	CASSQEYTGGYTEAFF	TGCGCCAGCAGCCAAGAATATACAGGGGGATACACTGAAGCTTTCTTT
TRBD1	once	TRBV13	TRBJ2-1	CASSLGKMGRGRGYYNEQFF	TGTGCCAGCAGCTTAGGAAAGATGGGCCGGGGCAGGGGGTACTACAATGAGCAGTTCTTC
TRBD2	-	TRBV27	TRBJ2-1	CATLFGLAGGPKQFF	TGTGCCACCCTATTTGGACTAGCGGGGGGGCCAAAGCAGTTCTTC
-	-	TRBV11-2	TRBJ2-3	CASSLDAAWGTDTQYF	TGTGCCAGCAGCTTAGACGCGGCTTGGGGCACAGATACGCAGTATTTT
TRBD2	-	TRBV7-2	TRBJ2-7	CASSLSGVEQYF	TGTGCCAGCAGCTTGAGCGGGGTTGAGCAGTACTTC
-	-	TRBV5-6	TRBJ2-2	CASSLGPGDITGELFF	TGTGCCAGCAGCTTGGGACCGGGGGATATCACCGGGGAGCTGTTTTTT
-	-	TRBV4-1	TRBJ1-4	CASSQVSTRAEKLFF	TGCGCCAGCAGCCAAGTGTCAACGAGGGCTGAAAAACTGTTTTTT
TRBD1	-	TRBV4-2	TRBJ1-2	CASSQDLGQTTYGYTF	TGTGCCAGCAGCCAAGATCTGGGACAGACTACTTATGGCTACACCTTC
-	-	TRBV2	TRBJ2-7	CASSGVRAYEQYF	TGTGCCAGCAGTGGAGTAAGGGCCTACGAGCAGTACTTC
TRBD1	once	TRBV28	TRBJ2-7	CASSWTGGIDEQYF	TGTGCCAGCAGTTGGACAGGGGGCATCGACGAGCAGTACTTC
-	-	TRBV30	TRBJ1-1	CASSLGLGTEAFF	TGTGCCAGCAGTCTGGGGTTGGGCACTGAAGCTTTCTTT
TRBD2	-	TRBV6-1	TRBJ2-3	CASNGLAGDRDTQYF	TGTGCCAGCAACGGACTAGCGGGGGATCGAGATACGCAGTATTTT
TRBD2	-	TRBV2	TRBJ2-5	CASIRDYLQETQYF	TGTGCCAGCATTCGGGACTACCTCCAAGAGACCCAGTACTTC
TRBD1	-	TRBV7-9	TRBJ1-1	CASSSPGAGGQTEAFF	TGTGCCAGCAGCTCACCCGGGGCAGGGGGGCAAACTGAAGCTTTCTTT
-	medium-sized	TRBV6-6	TRBJ1-3	CASSRPRNTIYF	TGTGCCAGCAGCCGCCCACGGAACACCATATATTTT
-	-	TRBV30	TRBJ2-3	CAWSVDSLGDTQYF	TGTGCCTGGAGTGTAGACTCCTTGGGAGATACGCAGTATTTT
-	-	TRBV7-9	TRBJ2-7	CASSNRAVPYEQYF	TGTGCCAGCAGCAACCGTGCGGTACCCTACGAGCAGTACTTC
TRBD2	once	TRBV27	TRBJ2-1	CASSWAGPGDYSYNEQFF	TGTGCCAGCAGTTGGGCCGGACCGGGGGACTACTCCTACAATGAGCAGTTCTTC
-	-	TRBV7-2	TRBJ2-1	CASSSRGKQFF	TGTGCCAGCAGCTCCAGAGGTAAGCAGTTCTTC
-	once	TRBV7-6	TRBJ1-1	CASSLSGRGVLTEAFF	TGTGCCAGCAGCTTATCGGGCAGGGGAGTCCTCACTGAAGCTTTCTTT
TRBD2	-	TRBV9	TRBJ2-7	CASSVASGGVYEQYF	TGTGCCAGCAGCGTAGCAAGCGGGGGGGTTTACGAGCAGTACTTC
-	-	TRBV5-4	TRBJ2-7	CASSLLPYEQYF	TGTGCCAGCAGCCTGCTGCCCTACGAGCAGTACTTC
TRBD1	-	TRBV29-1	TRBJ2-1	CSVEDPETGGKFF	TGCAGTGTTGAGGATCCAGAGACAGGGGGCAAGTTCTTC
-	-	TRBV20-1	TRBJ1-1	CSARRVPEAFF	TGCAGTGCTAGAAGGGTTCCTGAAGCTTTCTTT
TRBD1	-	TRBV18	TRBJ1-3	CASSPGPFGTGDNVSGNTIYF	TGTGCCAGCTCCCCAGGCCCTTTCGGGACAGGGGATAACGTCTCTGGAAACACCATATATTTT
-	few	TRBV9	TRBJ1-1	CASSSRQSKAFF	TGTGCCAGCAGCTCCCGACAGTCTAAAGCTTTCTTT
TRBD2	once	TRBV6-4	TRBJ2-5	CASSDSVAGGPETQYF	TGTGCCAGCAGTGACTCGGTAGCGGGGGGGCCGGAGACCCAGTACTTC
-	-	TRBV7-8	TRBJ2-1	CASSRGSEQFF	TGTGCCAGCAGTAGGGGTTCTGAGCAGTTCTTC
-	-	TRBV5-1	TRBJ2-1	CASSFTQEGRDEQFF	TGCGCCAGCAGCTTTACCCAGGAGGGGCGGGATGAGCAGTTCTTC
TRBD1	-	TRBV7-3	TRBJ1-5	CASLPVLGGAPGQPQHF	TGTGCCAGCCTCCCGGTATTAGGGGGCGCACCCGGTCAGCCCCAGCATTTT
TRBD1	-	TRBV19	TRBJ1-1	CAKVQGDTEAFF	TGTGCCAAAGTGCAGGGGGACACTGAAGCTTTCTTT
-	-	TRBV5-1	TRBJ1-4	CASPPPGVEEKLFF	TGCGCCAGCCCCCCTCCGGGAGTGGAAGAAAAACTGTTTTTT
TRBD2	once	TRBV4-1	TRBJ2-5	CASSQASAGGPQETQYF	TGCGCCAGCAGCCAAGCCAGCGCGGGGGGGCCTCAAGAGACCCAGTACTTC
TRBD1	few	TRBV15	TRBJ2-1	CATSRTGVEQFF	TGTGCCACCAGCAGGACAGGGGTAGAACAGTTCTTC
-	-	TRBV9	TRBJ1-1	CASSPHGGENTEAFF	TGTGCCAGCAGCCCCCACGGGGGAGAGAACACTGAAGCTTTCTTT
-	few	TRBV20-1	TRBJ2-7	CSANWGYEQYF	TGCAGTGCTAACTGGGGCTACGAGCAGTACTTC
TRBD1	few	TRBV15	TRBJ2-7	CATSETGHEQYF	TGTGCCACCAGCGAGACAGGGCACGAGCAGTACTTC
-	-	TRBV4-3	TRBJ1-2	CASSQTLDGLNNGYTF	TGCGCCAGCAGCCAAACCCTTGACGGGTTAAACAATGGCTACACCTTC
-	few	TRBV21-1	TRBJ2-5	CASSKTSGGAGETQYF	TGTGCCAGCAGCAAGACTAGCGGGGGGGCTGGGGAGACCCAGTACTTC
-	few	TRBV6-5	TRBJ1-5	CASSGGLNQPQHF	TGTGCCAGCAGTGGCGGACTCAATCAGCCCCAGCATTTT
-	-	TRBV21-1	TRBJ1-5	CASSFIHRQGGWPQHF	TGTGCCAGCAGCTTCATTCATAGACAGGGTGGTTGGCCCCAGCATTTT
-	-	TRBV4-1	TRBJ1-5	CASSQVNSNQPQHF	TGCGCCAGCAGCCAAGTGAATAGCAATCAGCCCCAGCATTTT
-	-	TRBV7-2	TRBJ2-7	CASSFENKNYEQYF	TGTGCCAGCAGCTTCGAAAACAAAAACTATGAGCAGTACTTC
TRBD1	-	TRBV5-1	TRBJ2-3	CASSGGQGADTQYF	TGCGCCAGCAGTGGGGGACAGGGGGCAGATACGCAGTATTTT